These 28 T cell receptor beta chains came from one sample sequenced in a study of blood T cell repertoires in COVID-19. Sequencing was performed with immunoSEQ multiplex PCR; in TCRdb, only in-frame clones are kept and a portion is missing. The top ten hold approximately 5.2% of the sample, which has hundreds of thousands of clones, about nine tenths seen once. The sequenced sample was PBMCs or T cells enriched from blood (not recorded which). The receptors were gathered from a man in his 60s who had recovered from COVID-19.

V usage is TRBV24-1 and J usage is TRBJ1-2, with 9 bases fitting TRBD1. This CDR3 is built from 13 residues. Germline V lookup: CDR1 KGHDR, CDR2 SFDVKD. Trimming removed 9 bases from V and 3 bases from J; junction bases left unmatched: 4. CDR3 nucleotide sequence: TGTGCCACCGGGACAGGGAGTGACTATGGCTACACCTTC. It translates to CATGTGSDYGYTF.

The chain has TRBV2 and TRBJ2-5, with TRBD2 matching 7 bases. This CDR3 is built from 13 residues. Germline trimming cut 3 bases from V and 5 bases from J; bases unmatched to any gene: 3. Germline V gives CDR1 SNHLY, CDR2 FYNNEI. This CDR3 reads CASSDVGGETQYF. CDR3 bases: TGTGCCAGCAGTGACGTGGGGGGGGAGACCCAGTACTTC. The variable domain in full, with the rest retrieved from reference TRBV2 and TRBJ2-5, is EPEVTQTPSHQVTQMGQEVILRCVPISNHLYFYWYRQILGQKVEFLVSFYNNEISEKSEIFDDQFSVERPDGSNFTLKIRSTKLEDSAMYFCASSDVGGETQYFGPGTRLLVL.

This chain connects TRBV14 to TRBJ2-2; 7 bases line up with TRBD1. The CDR3 is 16 residues long. V trimming: 4 bases; J trimming: 4 bases; junction bases outside the gene matches: 9. Per germline, CDR1 SGHDN and CDR2 FVKESK. CDR3 nucleotide sequence: TGTGCCAGCAGCCCCCCCCGACAGGGTGGCACCGGGGAGCTGTTTTTT. Its translation is CASSPPRQGGTGELFF.

This clone was seen once. This chain joins TRBV11-3 and TRBJ1-3; perhaps TRBD1 as D (6 bases). V lost 4 bases to trimming and J lost 0 bases, with 10 bases between them. Germline V gene data show CDR1 as SGHNT and CDR2 as YENEEA. The CDR3 totals 15 residues. The CDR3, as DNA: TGTGCCAGCAGCTCGGACAGTCCCTCTGGAAACACCATATATTTT. Protein sequence: CASSSDSPSGNTIYF.

CDR3 protein: CASSLGVGRGLNTEAFF. The CDR3, as DNA: TGCGCCAGCAGCTTGGGAGTGGGGCGCGGTTTGAACACTGAAGCTTTCTTT. V is TRBV5-1 and J is TRBJ1-1; perhaps TRBD1 as D (5 bases). Germline CDR1 SGHRS, CDR2 YFSETQ. Trimming removed 0 bases at V and 0 bases at J, with 15 bases between. CDR3 size: 17 residues.

The V call is TRBV19, the J call TRBJ2-1; D may be TRBD1 (7 bases). Trimming pared 6 bases from V and 0 bases from J, leaving 15 bases between. The CDR3 is made up of 16 amino acids. CDR1 is LNHDA, CDR2 SQIVND, per germline (reference sequence). The CDR3 DNA sequence: TGTGCCAGTAGGTATATTCAGGGGGGCTCCTACAATGAGCAGTTCTTC. This gives the protein CASRYIQGGSYNEQFF.

The J gene is TRBJ1-5, the V gene TRBV3-1 (or the pseudogene TRBV3-2); the D is unclear. V was pared by 0 bases and J by 7 bases, with 7 bases between. The CDR3 extends over 13 amino acids. Germline CDR1 is LGHDT and CDR2 is YNNKEL (reference sequence). This CDR3 reads CASSQDRFQPQHF. The CDR3 nucleotides are TGTGCCAGCAGCCAAGATCGGTTCCAGCCCCAGCATTTT.

The chain carries TRBV5-1 and TRBJ2-7; TRBD2 aligns across 10 bases. Unmatched junction bases numbered 5, after V lost 5 bases and J lost 0 bases. This CDR3 has 15 residues. Germline V gene data show CDR1 as SGHRS and CDR2 as YFSETQ. The CDR3 nucleotides are TGCGCCAGCAGAAGACTAGCGGGCTCCTCCTACGAGCAGTACTTC. Encoded protein: CASRRLAGSSYEQYF.

The V call is TRBV28, the J call TRBJ1-2, with 8 bases matching TRBD1. This CDR3 comprises 13 residues. Losses at the gene ends were 7 bases for V and 3 bases for J; bases not matched to a gene: 4. Germline V gene sequence: CDR1 MDHEN, CDR2 SYDVKM. The CDR3 nucleotides read TGTGCCAGCAATACAGGGGGGCACTATGGCTACACCTTC. Encoded protein: CASNTGGHYGYTF.

The chain is built from TRBV6-6 and TRBJ2-2, with a weak D call TRBD2 (7 bases). Per the germline V gene, CDR1 is MNHNY and CDR2 is SVGAGI (reference sequence). The CDR3 sequence is 17 residues long. With 6 bases removed from V and 2 bases from J, the gap between germline ends came to 19 bases. CDR3 nucleotide sequence: TGTGCCAGCAGCCGACGGGGGGCGGATACTAACACCGGGGAGCTGTTTTTT. As protein: CASSRRGADTNTGELFF.

This clone was counted a single time. The chain joins TRBV15 to TRBJ1-2; 8 nucleotides agree with TRBD1. After removal of 6 bases from V and 5 bases from J, the junction contained 11 bases not matched to a gene. Germline V gene data show CDR1 as LNHNV and CDR2 as YYDKDF (reference sequence). The CDR3 contains 15 residues. In DNA form, the CDR3 reads TGTGCCACCAGGAGCACCTTGACAGGGGAATATGGCTACACCTTC. Its protein product is CATRSTLTGEYGYTF.

The chain carries TRBV4-3 and TRBJ2-2, with 10 bases that match TRBD2. Germline CDR1 and CDR2: LGHNA and YSLEER. Germline trimming cut 0 bases from V and 6 bases from J; bases unmatched to any gene: 10. This CDR3 region has 18 residues. As DNA, the CDR3 is TGCGCCAGCAGCCAAGATCCTAGCGGGAGACGAGGGGCCGGGGAGCTGTTTTTT. Amino acids: CASSQDPSGRRGAGELFF.

The chain carries TRBV2 and TRBJ2-5, with D hard to call. Trimming cost V 6 bases and J 1 base, with 9 bases left between them. Looked up from germline, CDR1 is SNHLY and CDR2 is FYNNEI. The CDR3 runs 13 residues. CDR3 DNA: TGTGCCAGCAGGCTCACACCCCAAGAGACCCAGTACTTC. Protein: CASRLTPQETQYF.

J is TRBJ2-2 and V is TRBV9; 10 nucleotides line up with TRBD2. The length of the CDR3 is 16 residues. CDR1 and CDR2 from the germline V gene are SGDLS and YYNGEE. With V trimmed by 1 base and J by 6 bases, 6 bases remained unmatched. This CDR3 reads CASSVRGAGGPGELFF. CDR3 DNA sequence: TGTGCCAGCAGCGTAAGGGGAGCGGGAGGGCCCGGGGAGCTGTTTTTT.

The gene calls are TRBV14 and TRBJ2-3; 10 bases align to TRBD1. The CDR3 totals 17 residues. After removal of 0 bases from V and 4 bases from J, the junction contained 7 bases not matched to a gene. The V gene's germline CDR1 is SGHDN and CDR2 FVKESK. The CDR3, as DNA: TGTGCCAGCAGCCAAGATGGACAGGGGGAGGGGTCAGATACGCAGTATTTT. Its translation: CASSQDGQGEGSDTQYF.

The chain links TRBV5-1 to TRBJ2-3; tentatively, D is TRBD1 (5 bases). Trimming removed 6 bases at V and 3 bases at J, with 20 bases between. The CDR3 length is 16 residues. The germline gives CDR1 SGHRS, CDR2 YFSETQ. The CDR3 spells CASTRNIRGGTDTQYF. CDR3 nucleotides: TGCGCCAGCACCCGGAACATAAGGGGTGGGACAGATACGCAGTATTTT.

The rearrangement joins TRBV9 to TRBJ2-5; 11 bases align to TRBD1. Germline V gene sequence: CDR1 SGDLS, CDR2 YYNGEE. This CDR3 spans 15 amino acids. V shed 3 bases and J 4 bases; nucleotides not matched to a gene: 5. CDR3 DNA sequence: TGTGCCAGCAGCGGTGGCGGGACAGGGGGAGAGACCCAGTACTTC. This gives the protein CASSGGGTGGETQYF.

In nucleotides, the CDR3 is TGCGCCAGCAGGCGGACAGGGCAAGAGCAGTACTTC. Translated: CASRRTGQEQYF. The V and J genes are TRBV10-2 and TRBJ2-7; TRBD1 matches at 8 bases. CDR1 and CDR2 from the germline V gene are WSHSY and SAAADI. The V gene end was trimmed by 6 bases and the J gene end by 7 bases; junction bases not matched to a gene: 5. The CDR3 length is 12 residues.

The CDR3 is CATSTRTGYNEQFF. In DNA, the CDR3 is TGTGCCACCAGCACTAGGACAGGATACAATGAGCAGTTCTTC. The genes are TRBV15 and TRBJ2-1, with 7 bases that match TRBD1. The CDR3 runs 14 residues. Looked up from germline, CDR1 is LNHNV and CDR2 is YYDKDF (reference sequence). The V and J ends lost 4 bases and 4 bases, in that order; junction bases with no gene match: 4.

The chain recombines TRBV28 with TRBJ2-7; no clear D. Germline-derived CDR1 and CDR2 are MDHEN and SYDVKM. The CDR3 is 11 residues long. V lost 4 bases and J lost 4, with 5 bases in between. CDR3 protein: CASSSHYEQYF. As DNA, the CDR3 is TGTGCCAGCAGTTCCCATTACGAGCAGTACTTC. Full variable domain (remainder filled in from reference TRBV28 and TRBJ2-7): DVKVTQSSRYLVKRTGEKVFLECVQDMDHENMFWYRQDPGLGLRLIYFSYDVKMKEKGDIPEGYSVSREKKERFSLILESASTNQTSMYLCASSSHYEQYFGPGTRLTVT.

The chain employs TRBV23-1 and TRBJ2-1; D unclear. TRBV23-1 is labeled an ORF, and its function is uncertain. The CDR3 extends over 13 amino acids. The germline V and J ends were trimmed by 0 bases and 7 bases, with 7 bases remaining between them. CDR3 in DNA: TGCGCCAGCAGTCAATCCGTCGGGAATGAGCAGTTCTTC. This codes for CASSQSVGNEQFF.

The chain links TRBV3-1 (or the pseudogene TRBV3-2) to TRBJ1-5; weak D call: TRBD1 (5 bases). This CDR3 has 16 amino acids. Trimming removed 4 bases from V and 0 bases from J, with 13 bases in between. Germline lookup yields CDR1 LGHDT and CDR2 YNNKEL (reference sequence). Written as DNA, the CDR3 is TGTGCCAGCAGCCCATACAGGACCCTTAGCAATCAGCCCCAGCATTTT. Amino acids: CASSPYRTLSNQPQHF.

This clone was counted a single time. The rearrangement joins TRBV15 to TRBJ2-7; D not certain. From germline, CDR1 is LNHNV and CDR2 YYDKDF (reference sequence). The CDR3 extends over 15 amino acids. Trimming removed 0 bases from V and 0 bases from J, with 9 bases in between. The CDR3 loop reads CATSRDSRNSYEQYF. The CDR3 bases are TGTGCCACCAGCAGAGATTCCAGGAACTCCTACGAGCAGTACTTC.

This clone was counted a single time. The V and J genes are TRBV27 and TRBJ1-6; weak D call: TRBD1 (5 bases). The CDR3 is 15 amino acids. V lost 5 bases and J lost 3, with 11 bases in between. Germline loops: CDR1 MNHEY, CDR2 SMNVEV (reference sequence). Here the CDR3 reads CASSRPGIYNSPLHF. Written as DNA, the CDR3 is TGTGCCAGCAGTAGACCAGGGATCTATAATTCACCCCTCCACTTT.

The chain joins TRBV3-1 (or the pseudogene TRBV3-2) to TRBJ1-2, with 8 positions matching TRBD1. Germline CDR1 is LGHDT and CDR2 is YNNKEL (reference sequence). The CDR3 is 16 residues long. The J segment lost 3 bases and the V segment lost 3 bases, leaving 9 bases of the junction unmatched. CDR3 coding DNA: TGTGCCAGCAGCCAGCCATTCAGGGGGCTCCACTATGGCTACACCTTC. Residues: CASSQPFRGLHYGYTF.

The chain joins TRBV19 to TRBJ2-5; no firm D call. The CDR3 has 12 amino acids. Looked up from germline, CDR1 is LNHDA and CDR2 is SQIVND (reference sequence). The V end lost 4 bases, the J end lost 0 bases, and 3 bases lay between the germline ends. CDR3 sequence: CASSNYQETQYF. The CDR3 DNA reads as TGTGCCAGTAGTAACTACCAAGAGACCCAGTACTTC.

The rearrangement joins TRBV7-3 to TRBJ2-2; TRBD2 matches at 10 bases. Per germline, CDR1 SGHTA and CDR2 FQGTGA. The CDR3 has 15 residues. Trimming at V came to 6 bases and at J to 7 bases, leaving 8 bases not matched to a gene. The CDR3 loop reads CASSSGLAGDGELFF. The CDR3, as DNA: TGTGCCAGCAGTTCCGGGCTAGCGGGAGACGGGGAGCTGTTTTTT.

V usage is TRBV11-3 and J usage is TRBJ2-3; the D gene is possibly TRBD1 (6 bases). This CDR3 region has 14 residues. Germline-derived CDR1 and CDR2 are SGHNT and YENEEA. V lost 5 bases to trimming and J lost 8 bases, with 17 bases between them. The DNA of the CDR3 is TGTGCCAGCAGCAACCGACAGGCCGGCGGTACGCAGTATTTT. Encoded protein: CASSNRQAGGTQYF.